The sequence of this TCR beta chain was determined in a study of blood T cells in healthy people across ages. The CDR3 runs to 14 residues. Germline lookup yields CDR1 MGHDK and CDR2 SYGVNS. With 4 bases clipped from V and 4 bases from J, the junction kept 4 bases outside the gene matches. Donation came from healthy Caucasian individuals in Russia who were aged roughly 6 to 95. Donors gave 9 to 10 milliliters of peripheral blood apiece. A sample-barcoded 5' primer and a J-beta primer mix were used in a second PCR of roughly 7 to 11 cycles. TCRdb passed the 5' RACE reads through MiXCR, listing each CDR3 protein once. The data hold roughly 1.5 million distinct CDR3 sequences, with roughly two fifths observed a single time.

This rearrangement joins TRBV25-1 to TRBJ1-1, with TRBD1 matching over 9 bases. This TCR came from a young woman in good health. Sequencing was performed on blood. The CDR3 region is CASSVGTGRTEAFF. CDR3 DNA: TGTGCCAGCAGTGTTGGGACAGGGCGCACTGAAGCTTTCTTT.